This T cell receptor (beta chain) is from a study of blood T cells in healthy people across ages. Germline V gives CDR1 MDHEN, CDR2 SYDVKM. Trimming left V 5 bases short and J 1 base short, with 8 bases between. The CDR3 has 13 amino acids. This clonotype has just a few counts. The antigen is undetermined. PCR was performed a second time for about 7 to 12 cycles using a sample-barcoded 5' primer and a J-beta primer mix. MiXCR, run by TCRdb on the 5' RACE reads, gives a single entry per CDR3 protein. The sample yields some 560,000 distinct CDR3 sequences, about 28% seen once. Study results and caveats: While age rose, TCR beta diversity per million T cells dropped in a roughly linear way.

These records were also assigned to another study, of T cells of mothers and their children. As reported in that work: Samples were obtained from a few healthy Caucasian mothers and their six children. Related mother-child pairs showed slightly higher but non-significant overlap than unrelated pairs.

The sequencing sample was made of blood. This receptor was taken from a boy between 2 and 10 years old in good health. The chain is built from TRBV28 and TRBJ1-1; D remains unclear. The CDR3 here is CASSREGNTEAFF. As DNA, the CDR3 is TGTGCCAGCAGTAGGGAGGGGAACACTGAAGCTTTCTTT.